This T cell receptor beta chain was sequenced during a study of blood T cell repertoires in COVID-19 (dated by TCRdb to the early 2020s). Looking at the study overall: Samples covering the acute and convalescent phases of COVID-19 were provided by collaborators in the United States, Italy and Spain. The dataset comprised deeply sampled blood TCRbeta repertoires from subjects exposed to, actively infected with, or recovered from COVID-19. Samples were obtained from the ongoing ImmuneRACE study (first 160 participants) and from approximately 1,200 subjects provided by 6 global collaborators. Where HLA class I and class II types were available, the types were taken from metadata supplied by the sample provider, not from assay-based typing. The repertoires were released in a freely available public database meant as a resource for research on the immune response to SARS-CoV-2. The material from the prospective study consisted of cDNA or gDNA derived from T cells, B-cell-depleted T cells, or PBMCs. Nearly every sample came with metadata listing a de-identified subject ID, COVID-19 status, age in years and sex.

As concerns this clone: This clone's antigen is unknown. One base away there is no much larger clone; base qualities are not given.

Each collaborating institution followed its own protocols to collect whole blood in K2EDTA tubes. Collaborator samples were shipped for TCRbeta analysis as frozen whole blood, isolated PBMCs, or DNA extracted from either sample type. TCRbeta CDR3 regions were amplified from genomic DNA using the immunoSEQ Assay, a bias-controlled multiplex PCR. The authors processed their data as follows. Within the assay, amplification of reference gene primers was used to estimate how many nucleated cells each sample contained. Sequence reads were collapsed and filtered to measure the absolute abundance of every unique TCRbeta CDR3 rearrangement. For each sample, productive Simpson clonality was calculated by taking the square root of Simpson's diversity index across productive rearrangements. TCRdb carries this immuneACCESS record with in-frame sequences only. Its versions omit some clonotypes, under half of them owing to an unresolved V gene in the studies checked, with the rest unexplained. Clone size and V and J calls were adopted from that table, with D and trimming inferred from the DNA. This sample has approximately 270,000 clones in its table, and more than 85% of those were observed once. Around 0.84% of the sample comes from the top ten.

After removal of 8 bases from V and 2 bases from J, the junction retains 5 bases not matched to a gene. CDR1 and CDR2, per the germline V gene, are MDHEN and SYDVKM. Inclusive of the bounding cysteine and phenylalanine, the CDR3 is 14 residues long. Only the CDR3 region is kept as DNA, spanning 42 bases read in frame from base 1. General findings and caveats noted by the study authors: The amount of clinical and demographic metadata varied by source and participant and was provided uncurated.

This TCR was sampled from a man in his thirties or forties with acute or convalescent COVID-19. The rearrangement joined TRBV28 to TRBJ2-7, with TRBD1 identical over 11 junction bases. Source material: peripheral blood. The CDR3 is CASHGQGAPYEQYF. In nucleotides, the sequence is TGTGCCAGCCATGGACAGGGGGCCCCCTACGAGCAGTACTTC.